What follows are 19 T cell receptor beta chains derived from one specimen sequenced in a study of shared clonotypes between healthy human individuals. Using immunoSEQ multiplex PCR, the repertoire was profiled, and TCRdb retains in-frame clones only, with some absent. The table lists around 480,000 clones, about three quarters of them singletons. The specimen sequenced was PBMCs. These receptor sequences come from a woman aged 40 to 50 in good health. Some clones in this sample may be carry-over from other donors' samples.

V gene TRBV2 combines with J gene TRBJ1-4; 10 bases fit TRBD1. CDR1 and CDR2 (germline): SNHLY, FYNNEI. The CDR3 extends over 14 amino acids. J lost 11 bases, V lost 6 bases, and 9 bases had no gene match. CDR3 in amino acids: CASREPGQGWKLFF. The CDR3 DNA reads TGTGCCAGCAGAGAGCCGGGACAGGGGTGGAAACTGTTTTTT.

The chain links TRBV7-2 to TRBJ2-4; D possibly corresponds to TRBD1 (7 bases). V dropped 1 base and J dropped 1 base, with 20 bases sitting between them. The length of the CDR3 is 19 residues. Germline-derived CDR1 and CDR2 are SGHTA and FQGNSA. CDR3 nucleotide sequence: TGTGCCAGCAGCTTAGTCCAGGGGGACTCCGTGTTCGCCAAAAACATTCAGTACTTC. Its protein product is CASSLVQGDSVFAKNIQYF.

This chain uses TRBV4-1 with TRBJ1-2; tentatively, D is TRBD1 (5 bases). The CDR3 is 17 residues long. CDR1 is MGHRA and CDR2 is YSYEKL in the germline V gene. V was shortened by 0 bases and J by 2 bases, with 16 bases between the two germline ends. Here the CDR3 reads CASSQDEIGRGNYGYTF. The CDR3, as DNA: TGCGCCAGCAGCCAAGATGAGATAGGACGGGGCAACTATGGCTACACCTTC.

The rearrangement joins TRBV5-4 to TRBJ1-1; tentatively, D is TRBD1 (5 bases). The CDR3 extends over 13 amino acids. The V end was cut by 2 bases, the J end by 5 bases, with 10 bases between. Germline V gene sequence: CDR1 SGHNT, CDR2 YYREEE (reference sequence). The CDR3 sequence is CASSLWGGTEAFF. CDR3 bases: TGTGCCAGCAGCTTATGGGGGGGTACTGAAGCTTTCTTT.

This chain connects TRBV11-3 to TRBJ2-1; 7 bases line up with TRBD2. This CDR3 is 12 amino acids long. V trimming: 5 bases; J trimming: 14 bases; junction bases outside the gene matches: 9. The germline CDR1 and CDR2 sequences are SGHNT and YENEEA. CDR3 in amino acids: CASSLPAGEKFF. The CDR3 coding sequence is TGTGCCAGCAGCCTTCCCGCGGGAGAGAAGTTCTTC.

The sample holds a few counts of this clone. This chain connects TRBV30 to TRBJ2-5; 11 nucleotides agree with TRBD2. The CDR3 extends over 15 amino acids. V dropped 6 bases and J dropped 1; count of bases not matched to a gene: 7. The germline V gene has CDR1 GTSNPN and CDR2 SVGIG (reference sequence). As DNA, the CDR3 is TGTGCCTGTACCGGGACTAGCGGATTCCAAGAGACCCAGTACTTC. It encodes CACTGTSGFQETQYF.

The CDR3 spells CASSVGGGPTYEQYF. The CDR3 DNA sequence: TGTGCCAGCAGCGTAGGGGGGGGACCGACCTACGAGCAGTACTTC. The chain joins TRBV9 to TRBJ2-7; the match to TRBD2 covers 7 bases. This CDR3 contains 15 residues. CDR1 and CDR2 from the germline V gene are SGDLS and YYNGEE. V lost 0 bases to trimming and J lost 2 bases; unmatched junction nucleotides: 5.

The chain links TRBV13 to TRBJ1-1; D is ambiguous. This CDR3 has 14 residues. CDR1 PRHDT and CDR2 FYEKMQ come from the germline V gene (reference sequence). V was trimmed by 6 bases and J by 1 base, leaving 12 bases between them. For the CDR3, the DNA is TGTGCCAGCAGAGCTTCCGGCGGGAACACTGAAGCTTTCTTT. It codes for CASRASGGNTEAFF. Full variable domain (remainder filled in from reference TRBV13 and TRBJ1-1): AAGVIQSPRHLIKEKRETATLKCYPIPRHDTVYWYQQGPGQDPQFLISFYEKMQSDKGSIPDRFSAQQFSDYHSELNMSSLELGDSALYFCASRASGGNTEAFFGQGTRLTVV.

V usage is TRBV13 and J usage is TRBJ1-1; tentative D call: TRBD1 (5 bases). The CDR3 has 14 residues. Germline V CDR1 and CDR2: PRHDT, FYEKMQ (reference sequence). V gave up 5 bases and J gave up 11 bases, with 21 bases separating them. CDR3: CASSRRGTNLGAFF. CDR3 DNA: TGTGCCAGCAGCCGTCGGGGGACGAATCTGGGGGCTTTCTTT. Looking up the rest from reference TRBV13 and TRBJ1-1 gives the full variable domain: AAGVIQSPRHLIKEKRETATLKCYPIPRHDTVYWYQQGPGQDPQFLISFYEKMQSDKGSIPDRFSAQQFSDYHSELNMSSLELGDSALYFCASSRRGTNLGAFFGQGTRLTVV.

V is TRBV13 and J is TRBJ1-1, with TRBD1 identical over 7 bases. Unmatched junction bases numbered 8, after V lost 6 bases and J lost 7 bases. Per germline, CDR1 PRHDT and CDR2 FYEKMQ (reference sequence). The CDR3 has 13 amino acids. The CDR3 spells CASRQGSHIEAFF. CDR3 DNA sequence: TGTGCCAGCAGACAGGGGTCGCATATTGAAGCTTTCTTT.

This clone was recorded at least ten times. Other DNA sequences in this specimen translate into the identical CDR3. The chain has TRBV6-4 and TRBJ2-6; 8 bases are shared with TRBD2. The CDR3 runs to 15 residues. Germline lookup yields CDR1 MRHNA and CDR2 SNTAGT. Trimming took 8 bases from V and 2 from J; bases not matched to a gene: 5. CDR3 protein: CASAAGAAGANVLTF. CDR3 nucleotides: TGTGCCAGCGCAGCGGGAGCTGCTGGGGCCAACGTCCTGACTTTC.

CDR3 sequence (DNA): TGTGCCAGCAGTGATCGAGGGGCGTCGCATCAGCCCCAGCATTTT. Its protein is CASSDRGASHQPQHF. This chain connects TRBV28 to TRBJ1-5; D is perhaps TRBD1 (5 bases). Germline V gene data show CDR1 as MDHEN and CDR2 as SYDVKM. The CDR3 sequence is 15 residues long. V was cut by 5 bases and J by 5 bases, with 16 bases left in between.

This clone was observed once. This specimen includes other DNA sequences encoding the same CDR3. The rearrangement uses TRBV5-1 and TRBJ1-5, with 7 bases identical to TRBD1. This CDR3 has 15 residues. CDR1 and CDR2 (germline): SGHRS, YFSETQ. The V gene end was trimmed by 3 bases and the J gene end by 4 bases; junction bases not matched to a gene: 7. This CDR3 is CASSSQGGANQPQHF. The CDR3 DNA reads as TGCGCCAGCAGCTCCCAGGGGGGAGCTAATCAGCCCCAGCATTTT.

V and J are TRBV7-3 and TRBJ2-7, with a tentative D call TRBD1 (6 bases). The germline V gene encodes CDR1 SGHTA and CDR2 FQGTGA. The V and J ends lost 3 bases and 6 bases respectively, with 12 bases between them. The CDR3 sequence is 13 residues long. The DNA of the CDR3 is TGTGCCAGCAGCTTTAACAGGGATGCCGAGCAGTACTTC. Protein sequence: CASSFNRDAEQYF.

The rearrangement uses TRBV27 and TRBJ2-4; 9 positions agree with TRBD1. V dropped 5 bases and J dropped 7; count of bases not matched to a gene: 12. The CDR3 consists of 16 residues. CDR1 is MNHEY, CDR2 SMNVEV, per germline (reference sequence). CDR3: CASSASTGGGSNIQYF. The CDR3 region has the DNA TGTGCCAGCAGTGCGTCGACAGGGGGTGGATCGAACATTCAGTACTTC.

This chain links TRBV4-3 with TRBJ2-5, with D possibly being TRBD2 (5 bases). The J call may be mistaken, given a closer DNA end match to TRBJ2-7. CDR1 LGHNA and CDR2 YSLEER come from the germline V gene. CDR3 length: 15 amino acids. CDR3 in amino acids: CASSRGGQASNEQYF. The CDR3 coding sequence is TGCGCCAGCAGCCGAGGAGGTCAGGCTAGTAACGAGCAGTACTTC.

The chain joins TRBV7-2 to TRBJ2-2; a possible D gene is TRBD2 (6 bases). V was shortened by 5 bases and J by 6 bases, with 16 bases between the two germline ends. The length of the CDR3 is 15 residues. The germline CDR1 and CDR2 sequences are SGHTA and FQGNSA. The CDR3 DNA reads TGTGCCAGCAGCCTTGGGACTCTCCCGGCCGGGGAGCTGTTTTTT. Translation: CASSLGTLPAGELFF.

This chain links TRBV5-1 with TRBJ1-1; maybe TRBD1 (6 bases). The V gene's germline CDR1 is SGHRS and CDR2 YFSETQ. Trimming took 0 bases from V and 7 from J, leaving 16 bases between them. The CDR3 spans 15 residues. The CDR3 protein is CASSLEGGARNEAFF. In DNA, the CDR3 is TGCGCCAGCAGCTTGGAGGGGGGCGCAAGAAATGAAGCTTTCTTT.

This clone was detected a few times. V usage is TRBV7-2 and J usage is TRBJ2-3; D is uncertain. V was pared by 4 bases and J by 2 bases, with 4 bases between. This CDR3 is built from 12 residues. Germline CDR1 SGHTA, CDR2 FQGNSA. The CDR3 DNA reads as TGTGCCAGCAGCTGGGTCACAGATACGCAGTATTTT. This gives the protein CASSWVTDTQYF. The whole variable domain, remainder taken from reference TRBV7-2 and TRBJ2-3, is GAGVSQSPSNKVTEKGKDVELRCDPISGHTALYWYRQSLGQGLEFLIYFQGNSAPDKSGLPSDRFSAERTGGSVSTLTIQRTQQEDSAVYLCASSWVTDTQYFGPGTRLTVL.